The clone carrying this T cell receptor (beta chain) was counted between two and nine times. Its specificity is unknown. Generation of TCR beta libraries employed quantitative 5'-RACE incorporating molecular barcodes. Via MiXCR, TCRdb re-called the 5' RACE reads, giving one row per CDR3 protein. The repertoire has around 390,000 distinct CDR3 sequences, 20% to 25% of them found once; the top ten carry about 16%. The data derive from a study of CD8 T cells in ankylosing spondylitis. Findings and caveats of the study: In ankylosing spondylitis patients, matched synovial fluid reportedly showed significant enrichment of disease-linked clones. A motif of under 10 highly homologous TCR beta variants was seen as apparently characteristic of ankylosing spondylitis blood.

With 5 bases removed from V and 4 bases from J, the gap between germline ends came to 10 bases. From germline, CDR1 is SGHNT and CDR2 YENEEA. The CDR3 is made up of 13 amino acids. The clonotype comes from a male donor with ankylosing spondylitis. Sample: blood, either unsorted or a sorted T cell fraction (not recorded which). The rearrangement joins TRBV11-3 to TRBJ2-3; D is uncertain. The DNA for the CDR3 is TGTGCCAGCAGCCTTAGCCCGGCAGATACGCAGTATTTT. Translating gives CASSLSPADTQYF.